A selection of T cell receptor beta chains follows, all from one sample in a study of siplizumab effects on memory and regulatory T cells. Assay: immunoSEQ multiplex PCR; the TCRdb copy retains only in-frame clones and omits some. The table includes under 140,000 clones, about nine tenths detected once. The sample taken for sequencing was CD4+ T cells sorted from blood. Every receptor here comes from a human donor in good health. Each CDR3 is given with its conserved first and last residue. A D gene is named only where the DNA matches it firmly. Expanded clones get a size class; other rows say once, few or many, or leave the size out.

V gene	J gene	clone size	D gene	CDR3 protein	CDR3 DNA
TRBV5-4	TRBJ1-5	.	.	CASRPGPNQPQHF	TGTGCCAGCAGGCCGGGACCGAATCAGCCCCAGCATTTT
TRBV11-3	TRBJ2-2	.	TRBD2	CASSLIGSGGTGELFF	TGTGCCAGCAGCTTAATCGGGTCCGGGGGGACCGGGGAGCTGTTTTTT
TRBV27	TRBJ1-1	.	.	CASSLGVSEAFF	TGTGCCAGCAGTTTGGGAGTCAGTGAAGCTTTCTTT
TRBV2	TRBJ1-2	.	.	CASTPRMPGDGYTF	TGTGCCAGCACCCCACGAATGCCGGGGGATGGCTACACCTTC
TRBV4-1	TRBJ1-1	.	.	CASSQVMRVNTEAFF	TGCGCCAGCAGCCAAGTCATGCGGGTGAACACTGAAGCTTTCTTT
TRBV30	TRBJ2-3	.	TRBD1	CAWSAGQATDTQYF	TGTGCCTGGAGTGCCGGACAGGCCACAGATACGCAGTATTTT
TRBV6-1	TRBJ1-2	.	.	CASSWADYGYTF	TGTGCCAGCAGTTGGGCTGACTATGGCTACACCTTC
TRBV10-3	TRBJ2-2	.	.	CAISYQGEAGELFF	TGTGCCATCAGCTACCAGGGGGAGGCCGGGGAGCTGTTTTTT
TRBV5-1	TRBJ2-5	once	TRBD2	CASRQGTSGNFETQYF	TGCGCCAGCAGACAAGGGACTAGCGGGAATTTCGAGACCCAGTACTTC
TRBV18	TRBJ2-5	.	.	CASSPSSPPETQYF	TGTGCCAGCTCACCGAGCTCCCCCCCAGAGACCCAGTACTTC
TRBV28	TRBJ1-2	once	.	CASSLRTFGVSTF	TGTGCCAGCAGTTTGAGGACATTTGGAGTGAGCACCTTC
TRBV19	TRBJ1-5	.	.	CASSLDKYIRPQHF	TGTGCCAGTAGTCTCGACAAATATATCAGGCCCCAGCATTTT